This T cell receptor (beta chain) was captured by sequencing in a study of T cell clones after liver transplantation. Study-level background: Patients counted as tolerant after at least one year off all immunosuppression, enzymes not exceeding twice normal. Samples came pre-transplant, pre-randomization before withdrawal, and post-randomization after withdrawal ended.

As for this clone: Its antigen is not identified.

Overall study findings and caveats: The donor-reactive repertoire was only partly measurable in two subjects, lacking donor cells.

Sequenced by immunoSEQ multiplex PCR; TCRdb stores in-frame clones only, minus some. The table includes some 110,000 clones, approximately 78% detected once. The CDR3 covers 14 residues. Germline V gene lookup returns CDR1 MDHEN and CDR2 SYDVKM. V lost 5 bases and J lost 2, with 12 bases in between. This specimen consisted of CD4+ T cells from blood, obtained before liver transplant. The chain is built from TRBV28 and TRBJ1-1, with D perhaps matching TRBD1 (6 bases). The TCR sequence derives from a human donor who received a liver transplant. This CDR3 is CASSPGQINTEAFF. The DNA for the CDR3 is TGTGCCAGCAGTCCCGGACAGATTAACACTGAAGCTTTCTTT. Full variable domain (rest looked up from reference TRBV28 and TRBJ1-1): DVKVTQSSRYLVKRTGEKVFLECVQDMDHENMFWYRQDPGLGLRLIYFSYDVKMKEKGDIPEGYSVSREKKERFSLILESASTNQTSMYLCASSPGQINTEAFFGQGTRLTVV.